Following are 27 T cell receptor beta chains from one sample sequenced in a study of shared clonotypes between healthy human individuals (TCRdb year 2020). Libraries were prepared through the immunoSEQ multiplex PCR assay. As stored in TCRdb, this immuneACCESS dataset retains in-frame rearrangements with V and J assigned. A fraction of the clones does not appear; measured against another copy, unresolved V genes explain less than half of the discrepancy, and the remainder lacks a known reason. The sample table contains roughly 810,000 clones; only one count was recorded for about 97% of them. The ten largest clones add up to about 0.21% of the sample. CD8 naive samples consisted of CD45RO-negative cells that were positively selected for CCR7, yielding a CD45RA+CCR7+ population without TemRA cells. Sequencing was carried out using naive CD8+ T cells sorted from blood. In light of the paper, this sample's cell subset or site label describes: CD45RA+CCR7+. The origin of the receptors is a man aged 30 to 39 in good health.

V and J are TRBV7-6 and TRBJ2-7, with D perhaps matching TRBD2 (5 bases). V was pared by 1 base and J by 7 bases, with 11 bases between. Germline assignment: CDR1 SGHVS and CDR2 FNYEAQ. The CDR3 has 13 residues. CDR3 sequence: CASSLGSQREQYF. In DNA, the CDR3 is TGTGCCAGCAGCTTAGGGTCTCAGCGGGAGCAGTACTTC. The full variable domain, its missing parts supplied by reference TRBV7-6 and TRBJ2-7, is GAGVSQSPRYKVTKRGQDVALRCDPISGHVSLYWYRQALGQGPEFLTYFNYEAQQDKSGLPNDRFSAERPEGSISTLTIQRTEQRDSAMYRCASSLGSQREQYFGPGTRLTVT.

The genes are TRBV7-2 and TRBJ2-7; 8 nucleotides line up with TRBD1. Per germline, CDR1 SGHTA and CDR2 FQGNSA. The junction had 4 bases not matched to a gene; V was cut back by 0 bases and J by 3 bases. The CDR3 length is 15 residues. CDR3 coding DNA: TGTGCCAGCAGCTTAGCCAGGACAGGGTACTACGAGCAGTACTTC. Translation: CASSLARTGYYEQYF.

This chain uses TRBV5-6 with TRBJ2-1; TRBD1 matches 12 bases. Germline trimming cut 2 bases from V and 12 bases from J; bases unmatched to any gene: 3. CDR1 is SGHDT and CDR2 is YYEEEE in the germline V gene. The CDR3 is 13 amino acids. CDR3 sequence reads: CASSFGTGGVQFF. CDR3 in DNA: TGTGCCAGCAGCTTCGGGACAGGGGGCGTGCAGTTCTTC.

As DNA, the CDR3 is TGTGCCAGCAGTCCACTTCCAAGATACTCTGGAAACACCATATATTTT. It specifies CASSPLPRYSGNTIYF. This chain uses TRBV27 with TRBJ1-3; unclear D gene. The CDR3 totals 16 residues. Trimming removed 5 bases at V and 0 bases at J, with 14 bases between. Per the germline V gene, CDR1 is MNHEY and CDR2 is SMNVEV (reference sequence).

The rearrangement links TRBV29-1 to TRBJ2-3, with TRBD2 matching over 7 bases. Unmatched junction bases numbered 6, after V lost 0 bases and J lost 3 bases. The germline CDR1 and CDR2 sequences are SQVTM and ANQGSEA. CDR3 length: 15 amino acids. CDR3 coding DNA: TGCAGCGTTGAAGATCGGGGAGCGGGAACAGATACGCAGTATTTT. Translating it yields CSVEDRGAGTDTQYF.

V gene TRBV11-2 combines with J gene TRBJ2-7, with D tentatively TRBD2 (5 bases). CDR3 size: 16 residues. Germline values: CDR1 SGHAT, CDR2 FQNNGV. V was trimmed by 6 bases and J by 2 bases, leaving 20 bases between them. CDR3 sequence: CASRHVAPLAPYEQYF. The CDR3 DNA reads as TGTGCCAGCAGACATGTAGCCCCCCTAGCCCCCTACGAGCAGTACTTC.

The CDR3 DNA follows: TGTGCCACCAGCACCACAGGTGCTAGGGACGAGCAGTACTTC. This encodes CATSTTGARDEQYF. The chain has TRBV15 and TRBJ2-5, with D tentatively TRBD1 (5 bases). Matching the DNA end better, TRBJ2-7 makes the J call doubtful. Germline V gene lookup returns CDR1 LNHNV and CDR2 YYDKDF (reference sequence). This CDR3 is 14 amino acids long.

The J gene is TRBJ2-7, the V gene TRBV27, with a tentative D call TRBD1 (5 bases). The CDR3 length is 15 residues. Trimming removed 8 bases at V and 2 bases at J, with 19 bases between. Germline V gene sequence: CDR1 MNHEY, CDR2 SMNVEV (reference sequence). Here the CDR3 reads CASGARLTDAYEQYF. CDR3 sequence (DNA): TGTGCCAGCGGGGCGCGACTGACGGATGCCTACGAGCAGTACTTC.

As to this clone: This same CDR3 is encoded by further DNA sequences in the sample. The chain has TRBV27 and TRBJ2-1; no clear D. Trimming pared 8 bases from V and 0 bases from J, leaving 8 bases between. CDR1 and CDR2 from the germline V gene are MNHEY and SMNVEV (reference sequence). The CDR3 contains 13 residues. The CDR3 is CASRRDSYNEQFF. The DNA for the CDR3 is TGTGCCAGCCGAAGGGACTCCTACAATGAGCAGTTCTTC.

V usage is TRBV4-2 and J usage is TRBJ1-2; D gene unclear. The CDR3 is 15 amino acids. CDR1 and CDR2 (germline): LGHNA, YNFKEQ. Trimming took off 0 bases at V and 8 bases at J, with 16 bases between the two ends. The CDR3 sequence: CASSQDLTISAGYTF. For the CDR3, the DNA is TGTGCCAGCAGCCAAGATTTAACAATCTCCGCCGGCTACACCTTC.

The CDR3 here is CASSLGGTDNQPQHF. The CDR3, as DNA: TGTGCCAGCAGCTTAGGTGGGACGGACAATCAGCCCCAGCATTTT. V is TRBV13 and J is TRBJ1-5, with a possible D match to TRBD1 (5 bases). This CDR3 spans 15 amino acids. Germline values: CDR1 PRHDT, CDR2 FYEKMQ (reference sequence). The V and J ends lost 0 bases and 3 bases respectively, with 9 bases between them.

The chain uses TRBV10-3 and TRBJ2-1, with no clear D. Germline values: CDR1 ENHRY, CDR2 SYGVKD. V shed 1 base and J shed 6 bases, with 13 bases lying between them. The CDR3 is made up of 15 amino acids. CDR3 DNA: TGTGCCATCAGTGAGTATAGATCGGGCCTCAATGAGCAGTTCTTC. Protein product: CAISEYRSGLNEQFF.

The chain joins TRBV28 to TRBJ1-4; 7 bases map to TRBD1. The CDR3 has 17 residues. The V and J ends lost 6 bases and 6 bases, in that order; junction bases with no gene match: 16. Germline V gene data show CDR1 as MDHEN and CDR2 as SYDVKM. In nucleotides, the CDR3 is TGTGCCAGCAGCTCACCCGGGACAGCGTTTGTCGATGAAAAACTGTTTTTT. This codes for CASSSPGTAFVDEKLFF. The full variable domain, in which reference TRBV28 and TRBJ1-4 provide the parts outside the CDR3, is DVKVTQSSRYLVKRTGEKVFLECVQDMDHENMFWYRQDPGLGLRLIYFSYDVKMKEKGDIPEGYSVSREKKERFSLILESASTNQTSMYLCASSSPGTAFVDEKLFFGSGTQLSVL.

This clone was found once. This chain links TRBV28 with TRBJ2-7, with unresolved D. Germline V gene lookup returns CDR1 MDHEN and CDR2 SYDVKM. V shed 5 bases and J shed 2 bases, with 10 bases lying between them. This CDR3 has 13 residues. CDR3 nucleotides: TGTGCCAGCAGTCCTAGTTCCACCTACGAGCAGTACTTC. Its translation: CASSPSSTYEQYF. The complete variable domain, with remaining parts taken from reference TRBV28 and TRBJ2-7, reads DVKVTQSSRYLVKRTGEKVFLECVQDMDHENMFWYRQDPGLGLRLIYFSYDVKMKEKGDIPEGYSVSREKKERFSLILESASTNQTSMYLCASSPSSTYEQYFGPGTRLTVT.

This sequence joins TRBV11-2 and TRBJ1-5; no clear D gene. Germline V gene data show CDR1 as SGHAT and CDR2 as FQNNGV. The CDR3 is made up of 12 amino acids. V was clipped by 4 bases and J by 9 bases, with 10 bases between them. The CDR3 loop reads CASSSPMGPQHF. DNA for the CDR3: TGTGCCAGCAGCTCCCCTATGGGGCCCCAGCATTTT.

This clone was seen only a few times. CDR3 sequence reads: CASSEAGLILYEQYF. The CDR3 DNA is TGTGCCAGCAGTGAAGCGGGACTCATCCTCTACGAGCAGTACTTC. J is TRBJ2-7 and V is TRBV2; tentatively, D is TRBD2 (6 bases). Germline assignment: CDR1 SNHLY and CDR2 FYNNEI. The germline V and J ends were trimmed by 0 bases and 3 bases, with 12 bases remaining between them. The CDR3 has 15 amino acids.

The chain recombines TRBV11-2 with TRBJ2-7; D is ambiguous. Germline CDR1 and CDR2: SGHAT and FQNNGV. The CDR3 spans 12 residues. Trimming pared 2 bases from V and 7 bases from J, leaving 9 bases between. The CDR3 spells CASSLRSVEQYF. CDR3 bases: TGTGCCAGCAGCTTACGGAGTGTAGAGCAGTACTTC.

The chain has TRBV30 and TRBJ1-1; maybe TRBD1 (6 bases). Germline values: CDR1 GTSNPN, CDR2 SVGIG (reference sequence). This CDR3 comprises 12 residues. V lost 3 bases to trimming and J lost 6 bases, with 11 bases between them. The CDR3 region is CAWSTTGPEAFF. The CDR3 nucleotides are TGTGCCTGGAGCACGACAGGCCCTGAAGCTTTCTTT.

CDR3: CASSLESLLVYEQYF. The CDR3 DNA reads TGTGCCAGCAGCTTAGAATCCCTACTGGTGTACGAGCAGTACTTC. The chain employs TRBV7-2 and TRBJ2-7; no clear D gene. The germline V gene has CDR1 SGHTA and CDR2 FQGNSA. V was clipped by 1 base and J by 4 bases, with 14 bases between them. This CDR3 contains 15 residues.

The genes are TRBV11-2 and TRBJ1-2; D is undetermined. CDR3 length: 14 amino acids. Germline V CDR1 and CDR2: SGHAT, FQNNGV. V lost 5 bases, J lost 6 bases, and 16 bases lay in between. CDR3 residues: CASSQNPAANGYTF. CDR3 DNA: TGTGCCAGCAGCCAAAATCCGGCCGCCAATGGCTACACCTTC.

The CDR3 DNA reads TGCGCCAGCAGCCCACAAGTGGGCCGATTTGACACCGGGGAGCTGTTTTTT. Translated, it gives CASSPQVGRFDTGELFF. The chain has TRBV4-3 and TRBJ2-2; D not resolved. Trimming pared 4 bases from V and 3 bases from J, leaving 18 bases between. The CDR3 consists of 17 residues. Germline V gene lookup returns CDR1 LGHNA and CDR2 YSLEER.

The CDR3 is CASSSRTTSNQPQHF. The CDR3 DNA sequence: TGTGCCAGCAGCTCCCGGACAACTAGCAATCAGCCCCAGCATTTT. The chain has TRBV27 and TRBJ1-5; D is perhaps TRBD1 (5 bases). Trimming took off 6 bases at V and 0 bases at J, with 12 bases between the two ends. Per the germline V gene, CDR1 is MNHEY and CDR2 is SMNVEV (reference sequence). This CDR3 is 15 amino acids long.

The V call is TRBV5-4, the J call TRBJ2-7, with 11 bases fitting TRBD1. CDR1 is SGHNT, CDR2 YYREEE, per germline (reference sequence). The CDR3 extends over 15 amino acids. V trimming: 4 bases; J trimming: 3 bases; junction bases outside the gene matches: 6. DNA of the CDR3: TGTGCCAGCAGCCGTCAGGGACAGGGGGACTACGAGCAGTACTTC. It is translated as CASSRQGQGDYEQYF.

The chain has TRBV7-2 and TRBJ2-7, with 7 bases lining up with TRBD2. This CDR3 is built from 16 residues. CDR1 SGHTA and CDR2 FQGNSA come from the germline V gene. The V segment lost 6 bases and the J segment 3 bases; nucleotides outside the gene matches: 14. The CDR3, as DNA: TGTGCCAGCAGTTATAAATGGGGGACTACGCGCTACGAGCAGTACTTC. It encodes CASSYKWGTTRYEQYF.

The chain carries TRBV7-9 and TRBJ1-2; D unresolved. V lost 7 bases, J lost 12 bases, and 21 bases lay in between. This CDR3 has 13 amino acids. Per the germline V gene, CDR1 is SEHNR and CDR2 is FQNEAQ (reference sequence). Here the CDR3 reads CASNSATGVRDTF. CDR3 DNA: TGTGCCAGCAATTCCGCGACCGGGGTAAGGGACACCTTC.

The gene calls are TRBV7-6 and TRBJ2-1; 12 bases fit TRBD2. Germline values: CDR1 SGHVS, CDR2 FNYEAQ. The CDR3 is 19 amino acids. V lost 5 bases and J lost 2; bases outside the gene matches: 13. This CDR3 is CASSPQSGLAGRTYNEQFF. The CDR3 DNA follows: TGTGCCAGCAGCCCGCAATCAGGACTAGCGGGACGGACCTACAATGAGCAGTTCTTC.

This chain connects TRBV13 to TRBJ1-1; TRBD1 matches 9 bases. Germline V CDR1 and CDR2: PRHDT, FYEKMQ (reference sequence). V lost 8 bases to trimming and J lost 7 bases; unmatched junction nucleotides: 2. This CDR3 has 11 residues. Here the CDR3 reads CASGQGNEAFF. CDR3 sequence (DNA): TGTGCCAGCGGACAGGGGAATGAAGCTTTCTTT.